This T cell receptor (beta chain) is from a study of blood T cell repertoires in COVID-19. For the study at large: The United States, Italy and Spain were the sources of the acute and convalescent COVID-19 samples.

The germline CDR1 and CDR2 sequences are PRHDT and FYEKMQ (reference sequence). This CDR3 is 14 amino acids long. The junction had 5 bases not matched to a gene; V was cut back by 5 bases and J by 4 bases. Recovered Cohort 3 donors showed two negative PCRs, clearance, or symptom resolution. The assay was immunoSEQ multiplex PCR, and TCRdb's table has in-frame clones only and misses some. The sample includes fewer than 600,000 clones, approximately 88% of them seen just once. The sequence came from a woman aged 40 to 50 who had recovered from COVID-19. The specimen sequenced was PBMCs or T cells enriched from blood (not recorded which). V usage is TRBV13 and J usage is TRBJ2-7, with 10 bases that match TRBD2. The CDR3 DNA reads as TGTGCCAGCAGCCTCGCTAGCGGGGGATACGAGCAGTACTTC. Translated: CASSLASGGYEQYF.